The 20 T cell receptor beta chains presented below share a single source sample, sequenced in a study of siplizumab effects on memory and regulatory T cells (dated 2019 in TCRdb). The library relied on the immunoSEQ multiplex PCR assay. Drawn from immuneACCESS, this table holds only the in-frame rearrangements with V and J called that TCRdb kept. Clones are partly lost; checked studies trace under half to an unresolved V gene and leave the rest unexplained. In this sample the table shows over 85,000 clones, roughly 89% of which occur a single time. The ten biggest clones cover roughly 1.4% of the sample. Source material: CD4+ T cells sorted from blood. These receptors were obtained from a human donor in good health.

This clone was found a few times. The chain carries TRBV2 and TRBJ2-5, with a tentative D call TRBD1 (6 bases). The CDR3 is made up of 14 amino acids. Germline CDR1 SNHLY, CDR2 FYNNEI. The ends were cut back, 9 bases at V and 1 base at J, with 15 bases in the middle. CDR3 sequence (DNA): TGTGCCAGAAAGACCCGGGACACCCAAGAGACCCAGTACTTC. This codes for CARKTRDTQETQYF.

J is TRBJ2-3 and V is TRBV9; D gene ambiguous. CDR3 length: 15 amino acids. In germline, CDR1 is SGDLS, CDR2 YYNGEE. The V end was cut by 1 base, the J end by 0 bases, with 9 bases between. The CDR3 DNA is TGTGCCAGCAGCGTACAGCTCTCTAGCACAGATACGCAGTATTTT. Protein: CASSVQLSSTDTQYF. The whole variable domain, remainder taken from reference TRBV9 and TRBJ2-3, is DSGVTQTPKHLITATGQRVTLRCSPRSGDLSVYWYQQSLDQGLQFLIQYYNGEERAKGNILERFSAQQFPDLHSELNLSSLELGDSALYFCASSVQLSSTDTQYFGPGTRLTVL.

The CDR3 reads CASSLAHSGANVLTF. CDR3 in DNA: TGTGCCAGCAGTTTAGCCCACTCTGGGGCCAACGTCCTGACTTTC. V is TRBV27 and J is TRBJ2-6, with D unclear. The CDR3 consists of 15 residues. V was pared by 2 bases and J by 0 bases, with 5 bases between. Germline CDR1 MNHEY, CDR2 SMNVEV (reference sequence). The full variable domain, rest sourced from reference TRBV27 and TRBJ2-6, is EAQVTQNPRYLITVTGKKLTVTCSQNMNHEYMSWYRQDPGLGLRQIYYSMNVEVTDKGDVPEGYKVSRKEKRNFPLILESPSPNQTSLYFCASSLAHSGANVLTFGAGSRLTVL.

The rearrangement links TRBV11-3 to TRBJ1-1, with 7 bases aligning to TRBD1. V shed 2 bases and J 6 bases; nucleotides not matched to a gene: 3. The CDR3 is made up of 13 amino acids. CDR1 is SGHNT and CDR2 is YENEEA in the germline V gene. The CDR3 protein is CASSLTGAAEAFF. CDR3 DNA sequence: TGTGCCAGCAGCTTAACAGGGGCCGCTGAAGCTTTCTTT. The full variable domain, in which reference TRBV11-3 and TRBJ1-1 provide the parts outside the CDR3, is EAGVVQSPRYKIIEKKQPVAFWCNPISGHNTLYWYLQNLGQGPELLIRYENEEAVDDSQLPKDRFSAERLKGVDSTLKIQPAELGDSAVYLCASSLTGAAEAFFGQGTRLTVV.

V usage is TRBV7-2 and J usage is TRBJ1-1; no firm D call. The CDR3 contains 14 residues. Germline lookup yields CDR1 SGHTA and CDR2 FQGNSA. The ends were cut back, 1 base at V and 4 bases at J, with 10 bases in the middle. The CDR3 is CASSLVFLGTEAFF. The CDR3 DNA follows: TGTGCCAGCAGCTTAGTCTTCTTGGGCACTGAAGCTTTCTTT. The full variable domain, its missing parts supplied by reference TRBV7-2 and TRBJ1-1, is GAGVSQSPSNKVTEKGKDVELRCDPISGHTALYWYRQSLGQGLEFLIYFQGNSAPDKSGLPSDRFSAERTGGSVSTLTIQRTQQEDSAVYLCASSLVFLGTEAFFGQGTRLTVV.

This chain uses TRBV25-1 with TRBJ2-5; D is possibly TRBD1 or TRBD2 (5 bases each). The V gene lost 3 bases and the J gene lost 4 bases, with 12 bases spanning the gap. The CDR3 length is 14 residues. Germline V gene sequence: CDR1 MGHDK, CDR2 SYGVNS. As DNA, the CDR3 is TGTGCCAGCAGTGACCCCCGGGGCACAGAGACCCAGTACTTC. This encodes CASSDPRGTETQYF. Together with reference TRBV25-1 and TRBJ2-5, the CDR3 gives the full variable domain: EADIYQTPRYLVIGTGKKITLECSQTMGHDKMYWYQQDPGMELHLIHYSYGVNSTEKGDLSSESTVSRIRTEHFPLTLESARPSHTSQYLCASSDPRGTETQYFGPGTRLLVL.

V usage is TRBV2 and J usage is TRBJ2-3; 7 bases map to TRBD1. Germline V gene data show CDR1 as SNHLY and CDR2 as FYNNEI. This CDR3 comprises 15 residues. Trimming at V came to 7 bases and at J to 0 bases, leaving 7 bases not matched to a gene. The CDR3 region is CASTPRGQSTDTQYF. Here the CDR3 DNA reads TGTGCCAGCACCCCTCGGGGACAGAGCACAGATACGCAGTATTTT.

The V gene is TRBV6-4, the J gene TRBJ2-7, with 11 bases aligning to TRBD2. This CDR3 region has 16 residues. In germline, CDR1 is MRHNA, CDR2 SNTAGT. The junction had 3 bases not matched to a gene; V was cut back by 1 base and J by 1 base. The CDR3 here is CASSDLTSGISYEQYF. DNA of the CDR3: TGTGCCAGCAGTGACTTGACTAGCGGGATTTCCTACGAGCAGTACTTC.

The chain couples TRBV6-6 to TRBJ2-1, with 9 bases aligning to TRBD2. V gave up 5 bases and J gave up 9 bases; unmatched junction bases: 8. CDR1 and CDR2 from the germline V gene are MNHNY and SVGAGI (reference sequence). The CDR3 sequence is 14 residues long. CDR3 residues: CASSRREGQFEQFF. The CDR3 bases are TGTGCCAGCAGTCGGCGGGAGGGCCAATTTGAGCAGTTCTTC.

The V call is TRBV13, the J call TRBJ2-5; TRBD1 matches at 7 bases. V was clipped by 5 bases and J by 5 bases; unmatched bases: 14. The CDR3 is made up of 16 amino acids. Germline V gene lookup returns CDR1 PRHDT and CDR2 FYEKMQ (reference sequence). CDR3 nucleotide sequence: TGTGCCAGCAGCGGTTACCGGGGACAGATCAAGGAGACCCAGTACTTC. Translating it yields CASSGYRGQIKETQYF.

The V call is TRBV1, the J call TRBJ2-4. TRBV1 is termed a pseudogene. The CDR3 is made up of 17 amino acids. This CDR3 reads CTSSQDLGQKVENIQYF. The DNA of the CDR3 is TGCACCAGCAGCCAAGATCTCGGGCAAAAAGTCGAAAACATTCAGTACTTC.

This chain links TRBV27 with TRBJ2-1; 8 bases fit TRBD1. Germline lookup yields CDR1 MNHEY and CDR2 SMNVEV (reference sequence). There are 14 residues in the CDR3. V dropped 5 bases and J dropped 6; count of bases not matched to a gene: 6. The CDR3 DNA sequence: TGTGCCAGCAGTCGACGGACAGGGTTCAATGAGCAGTTCTTC. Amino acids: CASSRRTGFNEQFF.

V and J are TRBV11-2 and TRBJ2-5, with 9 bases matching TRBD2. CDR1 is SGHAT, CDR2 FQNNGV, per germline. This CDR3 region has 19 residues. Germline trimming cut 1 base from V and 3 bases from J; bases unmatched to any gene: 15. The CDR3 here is CASSLVGGLAGLREETQYF. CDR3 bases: TGTGCCAGCAGCTTAGTTGGCGGTCTAGCGGGACTGAGAGAAGAGACCCAGTACTTC.

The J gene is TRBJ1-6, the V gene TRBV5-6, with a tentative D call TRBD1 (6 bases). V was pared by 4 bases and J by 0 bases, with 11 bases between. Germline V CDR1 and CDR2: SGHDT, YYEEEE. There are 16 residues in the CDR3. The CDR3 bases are TGTGCCAGCAGCCTAACAGGGAGCTCCTATAATTCACCCCTCCACTTT. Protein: CASSLTGSSYNSPLHF.

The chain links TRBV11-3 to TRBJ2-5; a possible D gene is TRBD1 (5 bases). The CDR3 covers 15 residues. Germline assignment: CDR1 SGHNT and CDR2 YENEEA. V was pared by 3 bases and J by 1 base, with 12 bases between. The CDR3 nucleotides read TGTGCCAGCAGCTTGGGTCTAACAGGCCAAGAGACCCAGTACTTC. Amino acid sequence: CASSLGLTGQETQYF.

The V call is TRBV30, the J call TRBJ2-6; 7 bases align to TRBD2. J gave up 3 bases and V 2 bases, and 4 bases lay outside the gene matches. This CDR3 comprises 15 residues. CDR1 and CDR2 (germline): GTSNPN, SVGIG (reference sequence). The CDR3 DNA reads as TGTGCCTGGAGTAGGGGAGGGAATGGGGCCAACGTCCTGACTTTC. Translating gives CAWSRGGNGANVLTF.

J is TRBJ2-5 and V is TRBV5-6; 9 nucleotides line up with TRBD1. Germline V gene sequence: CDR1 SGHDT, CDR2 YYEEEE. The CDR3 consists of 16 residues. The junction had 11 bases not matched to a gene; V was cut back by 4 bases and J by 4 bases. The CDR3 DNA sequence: TGTGCCAGCAGCCCCGTCCCGGGACAGGGTGGAGAGACCCAGTACTTC. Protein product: CASSPVPGQGGETQYF.

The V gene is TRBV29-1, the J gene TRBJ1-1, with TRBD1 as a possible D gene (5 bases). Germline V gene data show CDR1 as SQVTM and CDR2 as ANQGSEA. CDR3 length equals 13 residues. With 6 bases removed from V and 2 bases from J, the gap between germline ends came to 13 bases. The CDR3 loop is CSVSGTLNTEAFF. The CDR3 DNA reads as TGCAGCGTCTCCGGGACCCTAAACACTGAAGCTTTCTTT.

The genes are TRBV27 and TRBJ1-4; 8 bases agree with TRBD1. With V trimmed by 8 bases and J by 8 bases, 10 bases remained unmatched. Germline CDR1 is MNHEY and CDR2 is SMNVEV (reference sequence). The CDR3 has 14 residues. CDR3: CASASATGGEKLFF. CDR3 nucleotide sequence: TGTGCCAGCGCCTCGGCCACAGGGGGGGAAAAACTGTTTTTT.

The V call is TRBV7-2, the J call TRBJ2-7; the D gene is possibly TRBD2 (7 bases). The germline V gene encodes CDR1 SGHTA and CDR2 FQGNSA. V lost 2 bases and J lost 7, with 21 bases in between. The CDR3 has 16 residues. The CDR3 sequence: CASSLLEGRGQGEQYF. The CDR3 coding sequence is TGTGCCAGCAGCTTATTAGAAGGGCGGGGGCAGGGGGAGCAGTACTTC.